The 19 T cell receptor beta chains in this list originate from one sample, sequenced in a study of blood T cell repertoires in COVID-19. This table comes from immunoSEQ multiplex PCR, and its TCRdb copy is limited to in-frame clones, with some not included. The sample holds roughly 270,000 clones, around 85% seen once. Sequencing input: PBMCs or T cells enriched from blood (not recorded which). These receptors were obtained from a woman aged 45-59 years who had recovered from COVID-19.

This rearrangement joins TRBV30 to TRBJ2-2; possibly TRBD1 for D (6 bases). Germline V gene lookup returns CDR1 GTSNPN and CDR2 SVGIG (reference sequence). The V and J ends lost 3 bases and 1 base respectively, with 12 bases between them. The CDR3 covers 15 residues. Here the CDR3 DNA reads TGTGCCTGGAGATCCCGGGACAAGAACACCGGGGAGCTGTTTTTT. The encoded protein is CAWRSRDKNTGELFF. The full variable domain, in which reference TRBV30 and TRBJ2-2 provide the parts outside the CDR3, is SQTIHQWPATLVQPVGSPLSLECTVEGTSNPNLYWYRQAAGRGLQLLFYSVGIGQISSEVPQNLSASRPQDRQFILSSKKLLLSDSGFYLCAWRSRDKNTGELFFGEGSRLTVL.

The chain employs TRBV7-9 and TRBJ2-7, with 12 bases lining up with TRBD2. The germline CDR1 and CDR2 sequences are SEHNR and FQNEAQ (reference sequence). V shed 6 bases, J shed 2 bases, and the junction held 5 bases outside the gene matches. This CDR3 is built from 15 residues. The CDR3 spells CASSPGLAGTYEQYF. CDR3 bases: TGTGCCAGCAGTCCCGGACTAGCGGGGACCTACGAGCAGTACTTC.

This rearrangement joins TRBV7-2 to TRBJ1-3; weak D call: TRBD1 (6 bases). Germline CDR1 reads SGHTA; CDR2 reads FQGNSA. V lost 4 bases and J lost 2, with 15 bases in between. This CDR3 region has 16 residues. CDR3: CASSYHPGTPGNTIYF. For the CDR3, the DNA is TGTGCCAGCAGCTATCATCCCGGGACACCTGGAAACACCATATATTTT.

CDR3 loop: CASSEGQGSTGELFF. CDR3 sequence (DNA): TGCGCCAGCAGCGAGGGACAGGGGAGCACCGGGGAGCTGTTTTTT. The V gene is TRBV5-1, the J gene TRBJ2-2, with 10 bases aligning to TRBD1. Germline V lookup: CDR1 SGHRS, CDR2 YFSETQ. The trim removed 4 bases at V and 4 bases at J, leaving 4 bases unmatched. The CDR3 has 15 amino acids.

V usage is TRBV5-4 and J usage is TRBJ2-5; TRBD2 is a possible D gene (5 bases). The germline CDR1 and CDR2 sequences are SGHNT and YYREEE (reference sequence). V lost 5 bases to trimming and J lost 2 bases, with 16 bases between them. The CDR3 totals 15 residues. The CDR3 DNA reads TGTGCCAGCAGGTCGACTACGGGGAGTCAAGAGACCCAGTACTTC. This sequence encodes CASRSTTGSQETQYF.

The chain links TRBV2 to TRBJ1-5; 7 positions agree with TRBD1. CDR1 and CDR2 from the germline V gene are SNHLY and FYNNEI. CDR3 length equals 16 residues. With V trimmed by 3 bases and J by 0 bases, 5 bases remained unmatched. The CDR3 nucleotides read TGTGCCAGCAGTGATCCGGACAGGCCTAGCAATCAGCCCCAGCATTTT. Its translation is CASSDPDRPSNQPQHF.

The chain recombines TRBV7-9 with TRBJ1-3; TRBD1 agrees at 7 bases. CDR3 length: 14 residues. Germline V gene sequence: CDR1 SEHNR, CDR2 FQNEAQ (reference sequence). V lost 5 bases and J lost 2; bases outside the gene matches: 3. The CDR3, as DNA: TGTGCCAGCAGCGAGACAGGGACTGGAAACACCATATATTTT. It is translated as CASSETGTGNTIYF. The variable domain in full, with the rest retrieved from reference TRBV7-9 and TRBJ1-3, is DTGVSQNPRHKITKRGQNVTFRCDPISEHNRLYWYRQTLGQGPEFLTYFQNEAQLEKSRLLSDRFSAERPKGSFSTLEIQRTEQGDSAMYLCASSETGTGNTIYFGEGSWLTVV.

The chain carries TRBV28 and TRBJ1-2, with 7 bases identical to TRBD1. V dropped 3 bases and J dropped 3; count of bases not matched to a gene: 7. This CDR3 spans 15 amino acids. The V gene's germline CDR1 is MDHEN and CDR2 SYDVKM. The CDR3: CASSFVDRTYYGYTF. The DNA for the CDR3 is TGTGCCAGCAGTTTTGTGGACAGGACTTACTATGGCTACACCTTC.

The V and J genes are TRBV13 and TRBJ1-1, with D unresolved. V lost 2 bases to trimming and J lost 3 bases, with 10 bases between them. Germline loops: CDR1 PRHDT, CDR2 FYEKMQ (reference sequence). The CDR3 runs 14 residues. CDR3 bases: TGTGCCAGCAGCTTACGGGCGCGGGACACTGAAGCTTTCTTT. Amino acids: CASSLRARDTEAFF. The entire variable domain, with the rest obtained from reference TRBV13 and TRBJ1-1, is as follows: AAGVIQSPRHLIKEKRETATLKCYPIPRHDTVYWYQQGPGQDPQFLISFYEKMQSDKGSIPDRFSAQQFSDYHSELNMSSLELGDSALYFCASSLRARDTEAFFGQGTRLTVV.

J is TRBJ1-3 and V is TRBV7-3; D perhaps matches TRBD1 (5 bases). The CDR3 is 15 amino acids. With 6 bases removed from V and 4 bases from J, the gap between germline ends came to 16 bases. Per germline, CDR1 SGHTA and CDR2 FQGTGA. The CDR3 spells CASRLLGGSGNTIYF. The CDR3 DNA reads TGTGCCAGCAGACTCCTGGGGGGTTCAGGAAACACCATATATTTT.

The genes are TRBV28 and TRBJ1-2; D gene ambiguous. Germline CDR1 reads MDHEN; CDR2 reads SYDVKM. This CDR3 has 14 amino acids. Trimming cost V 4 bases and J 3 bases, with 12 bases left between them. In DNA form, the CDR3 reads TGTGCCAGCAGTTCTAGCCCAGGCTACTATGGCTACACCTTC. This encodes CASSSSPGYYGYTF.

The chain employs TRBV9 and TRBJ1-2; D ambiguous. V was shortened by 4 bases and J by 8 bases, with 18 bases between the two germline ends. CDR1 is SGDLS and CDR2 is YYNGEE in the germline V gene. The CDR3 extends over 14 amino acids. CDR3: CASSQFRGAGGYTF. The CDR3 nucleotides are TGTGCCAGCAGCCAGTTTAGAGGCGCGGGGGGCTACACCTTC.

The chain is built from TRBV5-5 and TRBJ2-3; 11 positions match TRBD2. The trim removed 4 bases at V and 0 bases at J, leaving 4 bases unmatched. The CDR3 length is 16 residues. The germline CDR1 and CDR2 sequences are SGHKS and YYEKEE (reference sequence). The CDR3 DNA follows: TGTGCCAGCAGCCAAGTAGCGGGAGGGAGCACAGATACGCAGTATTTT. Translating gives CASSQVAGGSTDTQYF.

The chain has TRBV18 and TRBJ1-5, with a possible D match to TRBD1 (5 bases). V shed 5 bases and J shed 1 base, with 9 bases lying between them. CDR1 is KGHSH and CDR2 is LQKENI in the germline V gene. The CDR3 contains 14 residues. The CDR3 sequence is CASSSGVSNQPQHF. CDR3 DNA: TGTGCCAGCTCATCGGGGGTGAGCAATCAGCCCCAGCATTTT.

This clone has just a few counts. J is TRBJ2-5 and V is TRBV6-2 or TRBV6-3, with D tentatively TRBD1 (8 bases). The CDR3 totals 15 residues. Trimming took 2 bases from V and 3 from J, leaving 13 bases between them. The germline V gene has CDR1 MNHEY and CDR2 SVGEGT. CDR3: CASSYPTGGEETQYF. The CDR3 DNA is TGTGCCAGCAGTTACCCCACAGGGGGGGAAGAGACCCAGTACTTC.

The chain recombines TRBV6-5 with TRBJ2-7; 7 bases map to TRBD1. The CDR3 spans 15 residues. The ends lost 7 bases at V and 6 bases at J; junction bases unmatched: 15. Germline lookup yields CDR1 MNHEY and CDR2 SVGAGI. For the CDR3, the DNA is TGTGCCAGCAAAGGTGATCCGGGACAGAGTACCGAGCAGTACTTC. It encodes CASKGDPGQSTEQYF.

V gene TRBV30 combines with J gene TRBJ1-4; TRBD1 matches 8 bases. V gave up 5 bases and J gave up 3 bases; unmatched junction bases: 2. Germline values: CDR1 GTSNPN, CDR2 SVGIG (reference sequence). The CDR3 is made up of 13 amino acids. CDR3 sequence: CAWQQGANEKLFF. Written as DNA, the CDR3 is TGTGCCTGGCAACAGGGGGCTAATGAAAAACTGTTTTTT.

The chain is built from TRBV18 and TRBJ1-3; D is unresolved. Germline CDR1 reads KGHSH; CDR2 reads LQKENI. CDR3 size: 12 residues. With 3 bases removed from V and 5 bases from J, the gap between germline ends came to 5 bases. This CDR3 is CASSPIRNTIYF. The DNA for the CDR3 is TGTGCCAGCTCACCTATTAGAAACACCATATATTTT.

The table lists this clone with a few counts. This chain connects TRBV7-9 to TRBJ2-5; TRBD1 aligns across 9 bases. The germline CDR1 and CDR2 sequences are SEHNR and FQNEAQ (reference sequence). This CDR3 spans 16 amino acids. V shed 2 bases, J shed 4 bases, and the junction held 8 bases outside the gene matches. The CDR3 nucleotides read TGTGCCAGCAGCTTACTCGGACAGGGGAAACGAGAGACCCAGTACTTC. Translated, it gives CASSLLGQGKRETQYF.